The subject of this entry is one T cell receptor beta chain. Its antigen is still unknown. The sample holds no much larger clone one base away, and base qualities are not on file. Libraries were made using the immunoSEQ multiplex PCR assay. A mixture of 60 forward primers for TCR Vbeta segments and 13 reverse primers for TCR Jbeta segments was used in the multiplex PCR. Amplification of the CDR3 region of rearranged TCR beta genes was performed with a multiplex PCR assay on genomic DNA. Amplified TCR beta libraries were sequenced as 87-base-pair reads on the Illumina HiSeq System. The study's own analysis went as follows. A later analysis counted about 80 million unique TCR beta chains across the 650 to 800 repertoires, and 10 million to 11 million of these chains were shared by at least two donors. To remove PCR and sequencing errors, raw reads were error-corrected and collapsed into unique sequences using a nearest-neighbor algorithm that merged closely related sequences. CDR3 sequences were aligned to IMGT reference sequences to assign V, D and J gene segments. For a sequence to be retained, at least a six-nucleotide match to both a V gene segment and a J gene segment was required. A rearrangement counted as productive if the CDR3 had no stop codons and remained in frame with V and J, and every other rearrangement counted as non-productive. CDR3 was defined by IMGT convention, running from the second conserved V-encoded cysteine to the conserved J-encoded phenylalanine. The earlier analysis of approximately 500 of the donors excluded sequences that lacked an unambiguous match to a single V gene segment. An earlier analysis of fewer than 750 of the donors classified V segments as functional when productive rearrangements were above 56.7% and as segregating when the standard deviation between donors was above 5%. To diagnose cytomegalovirus status from the catalog of TCR beta chain sequences, a statistical classification framework was built. V and J gene assignment, in a later analysis, came from comparing TCR nucleotide sequences with IMGT/GENE-DB human TR gene sequences. In a later analysis, CDR3 sequences and most-parsimonious VDJ recombination scenarios were assigned using the TCRdist pipeline. In a later analysis, every TCR beta chain was defined by the combination of its CDR3 amino acid sequence and its V-gene family, and reads without a unique V-gene family were dropped. As a way to deal with suspected cross-contamination and a sequencing artifact, a later analysis dropped under 600 nucleotide sequences that were highly shared and had low generation probability. In a later analysis, a clonal expansion index for each public chain was calculated from normalized within-repertoire ranks of inferred template counts. A later analysis computed generation probabilities with a VDJ recombination model fitted to out-of-frame rearrangements, and checked the results against IGoR. Hypergeometric tests were used in a later analysis to score TCR-TCR, TCR-HLA and TCR-CMV co-occurrence, with a repertoire-size bias correction applied to the TCR pairs. In a later analysis, false discovery rates were estimated by permuting HLA or CMV assignments 20 times. A later analysis grouped co-occurring TCRs with DBSCAN, adding TCRdist sequence similarity when clustering within HLA-allele-positive subsets. Co-occurrence clustering excluded repertoires with fewer than 30,000 or more than 120,000 public chains, plus five with anomalous nucleotide sharing. Imported from immuneACCESS, the table was reduced by TCRdb to in-frame sequences with V and J called. These copies leave out some clones; in studies compared against another copy, an unresolved V gene accounts for under half, and the cause of the remainder is not known. V, J and clone size are taken as reported in that table, and D and trimming were inferred from the DNA itself. Within this sample are 150,000 to 200,000 clones, with 70% to 80% of them counted one time only. The ten largest clones represent about 1.4% of the sample.

The junction shows trimming of 3 bases on V and 2 bases on J, plus 7 bases between the germline ends. The CDR3 contains 13 residues, cysteine and phenylalanine counted. Only CDR3 DNA is held: 39 bases, read in frame from base 1. Per the germline V gene, MDHEN is the CDR1 and SYDVKM is the CDR2. The cohort comprised hundreds of healthy bone marrow donors. All cohort members were sampled while nominally healthy, although unrecorded immune exposures were likely present. The donor tested CMV seronegative and was one of the 352 seronegative cohort members. Every donor gave a peripheral blood sample, and the peripheral blood mononuclear cells from that sample were used for TCR beta sequencing. Genomic DNA extraction from the blood cell samples was performed with the Qiagen DNeasy Blood Extraction Kit. The data belong to a study of cytomegalovirus exposure and HLA in healthy donors listed by TCRdb under 2017. With regard to the full study: An earlier analysis of around 600 of the donors reported 250 to 350 Gb of sequence data and 100 million to 130 million unique TCR beta sequences from some 180 million T cells. On average, over 200,000 unique TCR beta nucleotide sequences were sequenced per donor among about 400 genotyped donors of the cohort, with roughly 18% of those sequences being non-productive. The study aimed to test whether cataloging public T cell receptors could reveal signatures of past pathogen exposure. Both class I and class II loci were covered by HLA typing, at four-digit resolution. In the later analysis, no new phenotypic data were used to find candidate immune exposures; instead, reliance was placed on TCR beta sequences and their occurrence across donors. Four or five DR-DQ haplotypes were treated as single units for association and clustering because of strong linkage in the cohort. A later analysis re-examined previously published TCR beta repertoires from several hundred donors and added high-resolution HLA genotyping to investigate patterns of TCR occurrence. Every repertoire in the discovery cohort had been generated on one and the same sequencing platform. The study used immunosequencing to profile the T cell repertoires of around 600 subjects and linked those repertoires to cytomegalovirus serostatus. Approximately 330 gigabases of sequencing data and around 85 million unique TCR sequences made up an early release that covered 500 to 700 HLA-typed donors. Donor age, sex, ethnicity and CMV serostatus were collected together with the repertoire data. Of the roughly 400 genotyped donors, 75% to 85% were placed in the genetic ancestry cluster associated with self-reported Caucasian donors. A later genetic analysis took genome-wide SNP genotypes for about three fifths of the roughly 670 donors and used that subset as a discovery cohort. The number of donors typed differed by locus, with 629-630 for A, B, C, DRB1 and DQB1, more than 500 for DQA1, approximately 580 for DPA1, and around 430 for DPB1. An earlier analysis of around 640 of the donors used high-throughput TCR beta sequencing to judge whether each TCR beta V gene segment behaved as functional or pseudogenic. To predict cytomegalovirus infection status, the study brought together high-throughput TCR immunosequencing, statistical association of individual TCRs with disease status, and machine learning. A separate validation cohort of roughly 110 different subjects was used in addition to the roughly 670-subject first cohort.

Overall results and qualifications from the work: In a later analysis, the rate of TCR association differed among HLA loci, with DRB1 alleles having the most associated TCRs and HLA-C alleles having the fewest. CMV serostatus was the only immune exposure information available for the cohort. A later analysis found that HLA-associated TCR beta chains were more clonally expanded and had lower generation probabilities than equally common non-associated chains. Correlated functional status among segregating V segments might reflect linkage disequilibrium, but an unknown experimental factor could not be ruled out. This cohort had only TCR beta chains sequenced, and the lack of alpha or paired-chain data limited which features could be detected. A group of highly shared sequence variants was considered likely to be a technical artifact of the sequencing pipeline. The study gave a list of 150 to 200 TCR beta chains associated with cytomegalovirus. A later analysis associated about 18,000 TCR beta sequences with specific HLA alleles at a false discovery rate of 0.05. Across donors, most TCR sequences were observed very rarely, whereas some public TCRs were present in many individuals. According to a later analysis, most CMV-associated TCR beta chains appeared to be HLA-restricted, and the HLA associations seemed to be driven largely by CMV exposure. In an earlier analysis of 587 of the donors, most TCR beta V segments appeared in productive rearrangements about 90% or about 30% of the time, broadly matching IMGT annotations. In vitro tests confirmed that a few of the cytomegalovirus-associated TCR beta chains recognize cytomegalovirus antigens. A further reported finding was that TCR beta sequences accurately predicted the HLA-A and HLA-B alleles for most subjects in the first cohort. A later analysis reported that several top co-occurrence clusters appeared linked to parvovirus B19, influenza, CMV and Epstein-Barr virus. Some IMGT-functional V segments, including TRBV6-2 and TRBV6-3, could not be told apart with the 87-base-pair reads, so those segments were excluded. In a later genetic analysis, a missense DCLRE1C variant was associated with V-gene and J-gene trimming of TCR beta chains, and the association was replicated in an independent cohort. Strong co-occurrence of HLA alleles, especially DR and DQ, made assigning TCR associations to individual alleles difficult. Because HLA typing was missing for some donors at each locus, association tests included only the typed subset. Roughly uniform sequencing depth across donors was assumed in presence/absence analyses, although this assumption may not hold. The earlier analysis of about 600 of the donors excluded 15 to 20 rarely observed V segments, including chromosome 9 orphons, because counts were too low. A later genetic analysis reported fewer N-insertions in productive TCRs among donors in an Asian-associated ancestry cluster than the roughly 700-donor mean. It was suggested by the authors that the approach could potentially be generalized to other disease states and immunological phenotypes. The classifier was reported to diagnose cytomegalovirus status with high specificity and sensitivity in both the original and validation cohorts.

The receptor comes from a woman aged 45-59 years in good health and CMV-seronegative. The sequenced sample was PBMCs. The chain is assembled from TRBV28 and TRBJ1-2; TRBD1 could be the D gene, as 6 bases match. CDR3 protein: CASSFTGNYGYTF. The nucleotides are TGTGCCAGCAGTTTTACAGGGAACTATGGCTACACCTTC.